This TCR beta chain was identified during a study of vaccination and CD4 T cells after COVID-19. As for the study in general: Each convalescent patient was PCR positive for SARS-CoV-2 on nasal swab; roughly 9 cases were mild and one severe. Between diagnosis and the drawing of post-COVID samples lay a median 101 days (range 35 to 161). Collection of post-vaccine samples followed dose two by a median approximately 68 days, spanning a range of 14 to 241. Cells were stimulated with overlapping spike peptide pools from SARS-CoV-2, HCoV-NL63, HCoV-OC43 and HCoV-229E.

This clonotype was seen a few times. Its antigen is still unknown. CDR3 length: 12 amino acids. Trimming removed 8 bases at V and 3 bases at J, with 9 bases between. The V gene's germline CDR1 is SEHNR and CDR2 FQNEAQ (reference sequence). Treatment given: roughly 11-day PBMC culture with coronavirus spike peptide pools or control peptides (ViraFEST assay). The Oncomine TCR Beta short-read assay sequenced DNA from cultured CD4+ T cells. TCRdb re-called the PCR reads through MiXCR, storing one row per CDR3 protein. Of roughly 7,200 distinct CDR3 sequences listed, 25% were seen once; the top ten hold around 9.5%.

This chain uses TRBV7-9 with TRBJ2-3, with D perhaps TRBD1 (5 bases). This sample comprised CD4+ T cells from blood, cultured in vitro, obtained after SARS-CoV-2 vaccination. The clonotype was recovered from a human donor who had recovered from COVID-19. CDR3 nucleotide sequence: TGTGCCAGCGGACACGGGACAGATACGCAGTATTTT. This gives the protein CASGHGTDTQYF.